This is a list of T cell receptor beta chains from one sample in a study of blood T cell repertoires in COVID-19. TCRdb's table, derived via immunoSEQ multiplex PCR, lists solely in-frame clones and lacks some. The table records roughly 70,000 clones, 90% of them present only once. The sequencing input was peripheral blood. The receptors were sampled from a human donor in a cohort sampled during active COVID-19. Each CDR3 is given with its conserved first and last residue. D genes are given only for firm matches. For some rows the clone size is stated as once, few or many, or as a class when expanded; others skip it.

cdr3_nt | cdr3_aa | j_call | clone_size | v_call | d_call
TGTGCCAGCAGTTACCGGACAGGGGGCGTTCAGCCCCAGCATTTT | CASSYRTGGVQPQHF | TRBJ1-5 | few | TRBV6-6 | TRBD1
TGTGCCAGTAAAAACCGGGAGGGGCACACTGAAGCTTTCTTT | CASKNREGHTEAFF | TRBJ1-1 | . | TRBV19 | .
TGTGCCAGCAGTGACTCTCCGAATTCACCCCTCCACTTT | CASSDSPNSPLHF | TRBJ1-6 | . | TRBV6-4 | .
TGCGCCAGCACTGGACAGTCCAATCAGCCCCAGCATTTT | CASTGQSNQPQHF | TRBJ1-5 | . | TRBV10-2 | .
TGTGCCAGCAGCCCGGCGGGGTTTTTATCGGACACCGGGGAGCTGTTTTTT | CASSPAGFLSDTGELFF | TRBJ2-2 | . | TRBV11-2 | .
TGCGCCAGCAGTGATTTAGGTAAGGGAGCCTTTGAAGCTTTCTTT | CASSDLGKGAFEAFF | TRBJ1-1 | . | TRBV10-2 | .
TGTGCCAGCAGGACCACAGATCTTTACGAGCAGTACTTC | CASRTTDLYEQYF | TRBJ2-7 | . | TRBV6-5 | .
TGTGCCAGCAGCTTAGAGCAACCCAGGGGAGAGACTGAAGCTTTCTTT | CASSLEQPRGETEAFF | TRBJ1-1 | . | TRBV7-9 | .
TGTGCCAGCAGTTTCTTAAATGAGCAGTTCTTC | CASSFLNEQFF | TRBJ2-1 | . | TRBV12-3/TRBV12-4 | .
TGCGCCAGCAGCCAAGCCTACCGGGGCAATCAGCCCCAGCATTTT | CASSQAYRGNQPQHF | TRBJ1-5 | . | TRBV4-1 | .
TGTGCCAGTAGTACGGGACAGTCGACGACTGAAGCTTTCTTT | CASSTGQSTTEAFF | TRBJ1-1 | . | TRBV19 | TRBD1
TGTGCCAGCTCACCGATCCCCGTTGAGGGCTACACCTTC | CASSPIPVEGYTF | TRBJ1-2 | . | TRBV18 | .
TGCGCCAGCAGCGCCGGCGGGGGCGATTCACCCCTCCACTTT | CASSAGGGDSPLHF | TRBJ1-6 | . | TRBV5-1 | .
TGCGCCAGCTCTCGTGGAGGGACGAACACTGAAGCTTTCTTT | CASSRGGTNTEAFF | TRBJ1-1 | . | TRBV5-1 | .
TGTGCCAGCAGTGTGACAGGGGGCGATGAAAAACTGTTTTTT | CASSVTGGDEKLFF | TRBJ1-4 | . | TRBV28 | TRBD1
TGTGCCACCGGGACAGGGAGTTCGGACATTCAGTACTTC | CATGTGSSDIQYF | TRBJ2-4 | . | TRBV19 | TRBD1
TGTGCCAGCAGCTTGTTTGCGGGGGAAGAGACCCAGTACTTC | CASSLFAGEETQYF | TRBJ2-5 | . | TRBV5-4 | TRBD2
TGCAGCGTAGCAACCGGGACAGGGAAGAACACTGAAGCTTTCTTT | CSVATGTGKNTEAFF | TRBJ1-1 | . | TRBV29-1 | TRBD1
TGTGCCAGCAGTGAAAGTTTTGGGCAGGGGCTTTCCTACGAGCAGTACTTC | CASSESFGQGLSYEQYF | TRBJ2-7 | . | TRBV6-1 | .
TGTGCCAGCAGCTTAGACCCGCGGACAGGGGGAGTCTATAATTCACCCCTCCACTTT | CASSLDPRTGGVYNSPLHF | TRBJ1-6 | . | TRBV7-8 | TRBD1
TGTGCCAGTAGTAGTGGACAGGGTCTCGAGCAGTACTTC | CASSSGQGLEQYF | TRBJ2-7 | . | TRBV19 | TRBD1
TGTGCCAGCAGTTACTTGGGGACAGGGAACACCGGGGAGCTGTTTTTT | CASSYLGTGNTGELFF | TRBJ2-2 | . | TRBV6-5 | TRBD1
TGTGCCAGCAGTTCCCGGACTAGCGGGGCCGAGTCCGGGGAGCTGTTTTTT | CASSSRTSGAESGELFF | TRBJ2-2 | . | TRBV27 | TRBD2
TGTGCCAGTAGTATAGGCGACATCTCTGGAAACACCATATATTTT | CASSIGDISGNTIYF | TRBJ1-3 | . | TRBV19 | .
TGTGCCACCTCCTTATCGGGACAGGGGGGTCAGCCCCAGCATTTT | CATSLSGQGGQPQHF | TRBJ1-5 | . | TRBV28 | TRBD1